This TCR beta chain comes out of a study of T cells in Graves' hyperthyroidism and ophthalmopathy. Study results and caveats: Researchers found most expanded thyroid clonotypes above 0.001 in blood as well.

This clonotype was picked up many times. No antigen is known for it. Amplification of TCR beta CDR3 regions used RNA as the template. TCR CDR3 regions were first amplified by RT-PCR with HTBI primers. TCRdb re-analysed the multiplex PCR reads in MiXCR, keeping a single row per CDR3 protein. The table lists under 550,000 distinct CDR3 sequences, about 20% of them singletons. It was uncontrolled infection, other autoimmune disease, pregnancy or lactation that excluded patients. Trimming left V 5 bases short and J 7 bases short, with 27 bases between. This CDR3 spans 17 amino acids. Germline assignment: CDR1 MNHEY and CDR2 SMNVEV (reference sequence).

This sequence joins TRBV27 and TRBJ2-7; possible D gene TRBD2, 6 bases. Sequenced material: blood. The source of this sequence is a man aged 40-49 years with Graves' ophthalmopathy. CDR3 in DNA: TGTGCCAGCAGTCCCCGGGGGAGTAGGAGCCAAACGGGTGAGCAGTACTTC. It yields the protein CASSPRGSRSQTGEQYF.